The 21 T cell receptor beta chains presented below share a single source sample, sequenced in a study of blood T cell repertoires in COVID-19. Using immunoSEQ multiplex PCR, the repertoire was profiled, and TCRdb retains in-frame clones only, with some absent. The sample holds approximately 210,000 clones, about 89% seen once. Sequencing input: peripheral blood. All receptors come from a woman aged 40 to 49 with acute or convalescent COVID-19.

The genes are TRBV6-5 and TRBJ1-3, with 10 bases matching TRBD1. CDR3 size: 15 residues. In germline, CDR1 is MNHEY, CDR2 SVGAGI. With V trimmed by 3 bases and J by 2 bases, 1 base remained unmatched. CDR3 coding DNA: TGTGCCAGCAGTTATGACAGGGGGCCTGGAAACACCATATATTTT. It encodes CASSYDRGPGNTIYF.

This rearrangement joins TRBV11-2 to TRBJ1-2, with D possibly matching TRBD1 (6 bases). This CDR3 region has 15 residues. Germline V lookup: CDR1 SGHAT, CDR2 FQNNGV. V lost 6 bases, J lost 7 bases, and 21 bases lay in between. The CDR3 nucleotides read TGTGCCAGCAGAACCCCGGGACATAGGGCAGGTGGCTACACCTTC. Translating gives CASRTPGHRAGGYTF.

This clone has a single count. The CDR3 DNA sequence: TGTGCCAGCAGTTACTCCGGGGCCTACGAGCAGTACGTC. It specifies CASSYSGAYEQYV. The chain has TRBV6-2 or TRBV6-3 and TRBJ2-7, with D possibly matching TRBD2 (5 bases). Between the trimmed V and J ends, which lost 0 bases and 2 bases, there was a span of 5 bases. Germline V CDR1 and CDR2: MNHEY, SVGEGT. This CDR3 comprises 13 residues.

V is TRBV6-6 and J is TRBJ1-1; tentatively, D is TRBD1 (5 bases). The CDR3 contains 15 residues. V was shortened by 7 bases and J by 3 bases, with 18 bases between the two germline ends. Germline V CDR1 and CDR2: MNHNY, SVGAGI (reference sequence). CDR3 in amino acids: CASNLPGSGDTEAFF. For the CDR3, the DNA is TGTGCCAGCAATTTACCCGGGTCGGGGGACACTGAAGCTTTCTTT.

In regard to this clone: Distinct nucleotide sequences in the sample also encode this CDR3. This chain links TRBV7-2 with TRBJ2-3, with TRBD2 matching over 12 bases. Germline CDR1 SGHTA, CDR2 FQGNSA. J lost 4 bases, V lost 1 base, and 3 bases had no gene match. The CDR3 totals 16 residues. The CDR3 reads CASSLVASGGADTQYF. The CDR3 DNA follows: TGTGCCAGCAGCTTAGTGGCTAGCGGGGGGGCAGATACGCAGTATTTT.

The chain couples TRBV27 to TRBJ2-1; 7 bases are shared with TRBD1. The CDR3 runs to 15 residues. V trimming: 4 bases; J trimming: 6 bases; junction bases outside the gene matches: 9. Germline values: CDR1 MNHEY, CDR2 SMNVEV (reference sequence). CDR3 in amino acids: CASSSALTGFNEQFF. CDR3 coding DNA: TGTGCCAGCAGTTCGGCCCTGACAGGGTTCAATGAGCAGTTCTTC.

The gene calls are TRBV6-5 and TRBJ2-1; D gene ambiguous. CDR3 size: 15 residues. Per the germline V gene, CDR1 is MNHEY and CDR2 is SVGAGI. V shed 0 bases and J shed 4 bases, with 10 bases lying between them. The CDR3: CASSYSTPTYNEQFF. CDR3 DNA: TGTGCCAGCAGTTACTCAACCCCAACATACAATGAGCAGTTCTTC.

The table lists this clone with a count of one. The CDR3 nucleotides read TGTGCCAGCAGCATCGACATCCAGGTGGTCGCTGAAGCTTTCTTT. Residues: CASSIDIQVVAEAFF. This chain joins TRBV5-4 and TRBJ1-1; D is unclear. Trimming stripped 4 bases from V and 6 bases from J, with 19 bases between. Germline V gives CDR1 SGHNT, CDR2 YYREEE (reference sequence). The CDR3 runs to 15 residues.

The chain joins TRBV4-1 to TRBJ2-2; 8 positions match TRBD1. CDR1 and CDR2 (germline): MGHRA, YSYEKL. The V gene end was trimmed by 4 bases and the J gene end by 4 bases; junction bases not matched to a gene: 5. This CDR3 contains 15 residues. As DNA, the CDR3 is TGCGCCAGCAGCCTAGAGGGACAGGTCACCGGGGAGCTGTTTTTT. This encodes CASSLEGQVTGELFF.

This chain connects TRBV4-1 to TRBJ2-4; 8 bases match TRBD2. The trim removed 0 bases at V and 8 bases at J, leaving 9 bases unmatched. This CDR3 spans 16 amino acids. In germline, CDR1 is MGHRA, CDR2 YSYEKL. CDR3 DNA sequence: TGCGCCAGCAGCCAAGAGTCAGCGGGGGACACACACATTCAGTACTTC. The encoded protein is CASSQESAGDTHIQYF.

The chain uses TRBV29-1 and TRBJ1-1; 7 positions match TRBD1. Germline assignment: CDR1 SQVTM and CDR2 ANQGSEA. V dropped 6 bases and J dropped 4; count of bases not matched to a gene: 5. This CDR3 is 12 amino acids long. Written as DNA, the CDR3 is TGCAGCGTGCGGAAGGGGGCCACTGAAGCTTTCTTT. As protein: CSVRKGATEAFF.

This rearrangement joins TRBV6-1 to TRBJ2-6; D is possibly TRBD2 (5 bases). This CDR3 is 16 amino acids long. With 0 bases removed from V and 2 bases from J, the gap between germline ends came to 8 bases. Per the germline V gene, CDR1 is MNHNS and CDR2 is SASEGT. The CDR3 DNA reads as TGTGCCAGCAGTGAAGCCACCGGGGCTGGGGCCAACGTCCTGACTTTC. It yields the protein CASSEATGAGANVLTF.

V is TRBV30 and J is TRBJ1-3; 7 nucleotides align to TRBD1. CDR1 and CDR2 from the germline V gene are GTSNPN and SVGIG (reference sequence). The CDR3 extends over 13 amino acids. Trimming cost V 1 base and J 4 bases; bases outside gene matches: 1. The CDR3 spells CAWSADRGNTIYF. The CDR3 DNA follows: TGTGCCTGGAGTGCGGACAGGGGAAACACCATATATTTT.

This clone was detected only once. The chain recombines TRBV2 with TRBJ1-5, with TRBD1 identical over 9 bases. Germline-derived CDR1 and CDR2 are SNHLY and FYNNEI. V was pared by 7 bases and J by 7 bases, with 5 bases of the junction left unmatched. CDR3 length equals 13 residues. The CDR3 bases are TGTGCCAGCACCGGACAGGGGAGACAGCCCCAGCATTTT. Translating it yields CASTGQGRQPQHF.

This clone is a singleton in its sample. The chain uses TRBV14 and TRBJ2-5, with 12 nucleotides matching TRBD2. Germline CDR1 is SGHDN and CDR2 is FVKESK. J gave up 4 bases and V 4 bases, and 4 bases lay outside the gene matches. The CDR3 runs to 15 residues. The CDR3 region is CASSPSGGAIETQYF. The CDR3, as DNA: TGTGCCAGCAGCCCTAGCGGGGGGGCGATAGAGACCCAGTACTTC.

The rearrangement links TRBV19 to TRBJ2-2; 8 bases are shared with TRBD1. The ends lost 6 bases at V and 5 bases at J; junction bases unmatched: 8. Germline V gene sequence: CDR1 LNHDA, CDR2 SQIVND (reference sequence). The CDR3 has 15 residues. In DNA, the CDR3 is TGTGCCAGTAGCCCTCACGACAGGGGTACCGGGGAGCTGTTTTTT. Translation gives CASSPHDRGTGELFF.

This clone appeared once. The chain combines TRBV5-1 with TRBJ2-7, with D possibly being TRBD1 (6 bases). The V and J ends lost 3 bases and 5 bases respectively, with 15 bases between them. The CDR3 sequence is 14 residues long. Germline lookup yields CDR1 SGHRS and CDR2 YFSETQ. DNA of the CDR3: TGCGCCAGCAGCTGGACAGCCCCTAGGGACGAGCAGTACGTC. It is translated as CASSWTAPRDEQYV.

The chain carries TRBV4-1 and TRBJ1-1; TRBD1 agrees at 9 bases. With V trimmed by 8 bases and J by 4 bases, 14 bases remained unmatched. There are 16 residues in the CDR3. Germline V gene lookup returns CDR1 MGHRA and CDR2 YSYEKL. CDR3 protein: CASENSPGQGPTEAFF. In DNA, the CDR3 is TGCGCCAGCGAGAATTCCCCGGGACAGGGTCCCACTGAAGCTTTCTTT.

The CDR3 loop is CASSIDTARGPFF. CDR3 bases: TGTGCCAGTAGTATAGATACTGCCAGGGGTCCTTTCTTT. This rearrangement joins TRBV19 to TRBJ1-1, with D possibly being TRBD1 (6 bases). The CDR3 totals 13 residues. Trimming removed 0 bases at V and 12 bases at J, with 14 bases between. The V gene's germline CDR1 is LNHDA and CDR2 SQIVND (reference sequence). The whole variable domain, filled in from reference TRBV19 and TRBJ1-1, reads DGGITQSPKYLFRKEGQNVTLSCEQNLNHDAMYWYRQDPGQGLRLIYYSQIVNDFQKGDIAEGYSVSREKKESFPLTVTSAQKNPTAFYLCASSIDTARGPFFGQGTRLTVV.

The V and J genes are TRBV29-1 and TRBJ2-7; 7 nucleotides agree with TRBD1. Trimming removed 6 bases from V and 6 bases from J; junction bases left unmatched: 8. This CDR3 is built from 12 residues. CDR1 and CDR2 from the germline V gene are SQVTM and ANQGSEA. The DNA of the CDR3 is TGCAGCGTAACGGACAGGTCTGGCGAGCAGTACGTC. Encoded protein: CSVTDRSGEQYV.

This clone was seen just once. The chain links TRBV30 to TRBJ1-6; the D gene is possibly TRBD1 (5 bases). V shed 3 bases and J shed 11 bases, with 20 bases lying between them. The length of the CDR3 is 15 residues. From germline, CDR1 is GTSNPN and CDR2 SVGIG (reference sequence). CDR3 sequence reads: CAWRRTVGGGTPLHF. The CDR3 region has the DNA TGTGCCTGGAGAAGGACCGTCGGCGGGGGGACACCCCTCCACTTT.